This T cell receptor (beta chain) was documented in a study of T cells in Graves' hyperthyroidism and ophthalmopathy. Study-wide findings and caveats: Most thyroid clonotypes expanded above 0.001 were also detected in blood. In simple terms, a model built on 13 V-J features told ophthalmopathy apart from stable hyperthyroidism.

The hyperthyroidism patients had all been newly diagnosed, and their disease duration was under 2 months. Their ages ranged from 18 to 65 years. Exclusion criteria comprised uncontrolled infection, other autoimmune disease, pregnancy or lactation. RNA transcripts were the template for amplifying TCR beta CDR3 regions. With the HTBI primer set, the TCR CDR3 went through a first round of RT-PCR. TCRdb recomputed calls from the multiplex PCR reads with MiXCR, one row per CDR3 protein. The sample carries a few hundred thousand distinct CDR3 sequences, approximately 13% recorded once. This clonotype was recorded many times. Antigen unknown. From germline, CDR1 is SQVTM and CDR2 ANQGSEA. The CDR3 runs to 14 residues. Trimming took 4 bases from V and 1 from J; bases not matched to a gene: 6.

The rearrangement uses TRBV29-1 and TRBJ1-1; TRBD1 matches 7 bases. Specimen: blood. The clonotype comes from a man aged 30 to 39 with Graves' hyperthyroidism that later progressed to Graves' ophthalmopathy. The CDR3 region has the DNA TGCAGCGTTGGGTCGGACAGGCGGAACACTGAAGCTTTCTTT. Amino acid sequence: CSVGSDRRNTEAFF. The variable domain in full, with the rest retrieved from reference TRBV29-1 and TRBJ1-1, is SAVISQKPSRDICQRGTSLTIQCQVDSQVTMMFWYRQQPGQSLTLIATANQGSEATYESGFVIDKFPISRPNLTFSTLTVSNMSPEDSSIYLCSVGSDRRNTEAFFGQGTRLTVV.